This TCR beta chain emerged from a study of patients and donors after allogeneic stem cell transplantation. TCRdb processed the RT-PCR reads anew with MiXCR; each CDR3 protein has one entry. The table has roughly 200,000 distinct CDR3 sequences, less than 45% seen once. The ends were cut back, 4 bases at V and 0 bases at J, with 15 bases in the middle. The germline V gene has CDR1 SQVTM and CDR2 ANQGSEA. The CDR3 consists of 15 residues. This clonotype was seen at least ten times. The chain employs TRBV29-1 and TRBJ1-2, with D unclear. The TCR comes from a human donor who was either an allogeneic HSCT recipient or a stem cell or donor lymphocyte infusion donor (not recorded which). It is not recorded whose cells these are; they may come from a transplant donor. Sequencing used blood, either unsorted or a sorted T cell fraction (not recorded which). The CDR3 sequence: CSVGNTELANYGYTF. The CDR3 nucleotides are TGCAGCGTTGGTAATACGGAGTTAGCTAACTATGGCTACACCTTC.